This TCR beta chain emerged from a study of brain T cells in children with intractable seizures. General study points: Viral specificity was inferred only from CDR3 similarity; HCMV serostatus was unknown. Absence of clones before surgery may stem from lower sequencing depth.

As to time point: blood from clinic visit 5 months post-surgery; TSC patient then seizure free. Only cases whose brain tissue showed the highest T cell transcript signatures were sequenced. Trimming at V came to 0 bases and at J to 6 bases, leaving 2 bases not matched to a gene. The CDR3 covers 13 residues. Germline values: CDR1 SGHRS, CDR2 YFSETQ. Here immunoSEQ multiplex PCR was the method, and the copy in TCRdb shows in-frame clones only, minus some. This table has about 350,000 clones, nearly 95% appearing once. Note on this clone: Its antigen remains unidentified.

This clonotype was obtained from a boy less than two years old with tuberous sclerosis and intractable seizures. The chain has TRBV5-1 and TRBJ1-1; 7 bases fit TRBD1. Here the sequenced sample was peripheral blood, taken 5 to 6 months after surgery. The CDR3 loop is CASSLAGGPEAFF. As DNA, the CDR3 is TGCGCCAGCAGCTTGGCAGGGGGACCTGAAGCTTTCTTT.